This T cell receptor (beta chain) is drawn from a study of T cells after yellow fever vaccination. About this clonotype: Its antigen is still unknown.

Study-wide findings and caveats: Abundant clonotypes (contaminants from the bulk population) could be present in FACS-sorted repertoires. Only a small proportion of the clonotypes turned up in both the CD4 and the CD8 compartments, likely arising from convergent recombination. Peaking faster, on day 5 versus 15, the secondary response was nonetheless weaker. A large majority of primary-vaccination clones showed up again after the booster (96% CD4, 88% CD8).

Each CDR3 protein gets one entry after TCRdb re-called the 5' RACE reads with MiXCR. This table has just under 600,000 distinct CDR3 sequences, roughly 14% appearing once. V lost 0 bases and J lost 9, with 12 bases in between. Germline-derived CDR1 and CDR2 are SGHTA and FQGTGA. This CDR3 is 15 amino acids long. The chain employs TRBV7-3 and TRBJ1-6; D is undetermined. The sequence derives from a man in his thirties or forties who received the YFV17D yellow fever vaccine. Sequencing was performed on PBMCs, taken on the day of the yellow fever booster vaccination. The CDR3 coding sequence is TGTGCCAGCAGCTTAACAGGGCTTCGTGGTTCACCCCTCCACTTT. Translated: CASSLTGLRGSPLHF. The variable domain in full, completed from reference TRBV7-3 and TRBJ1-6, reads GAGVSQTPSNKVTEKGKYVELRCDPISGHTALYWYRQSLGQGPEFLIYFQGTGAADDSGLPNDRFFAVRPEGSVSTLKIQRTERGDSAVYLCASSLTGLRGSPLHFGNGTRLTVT.